Listed below are T cell receptor beta chains from one sample, sequenced in a study of OX40 agonist ivuxolimab in advanced cancers. The protocol was immunoSEQ multiplex PCR, while the TCRdb copy is restricted to in-frame clones and leaves out a portion. The table has fewer than 65,000 clones, about 94% seen once. Sequencing used CD4+ or CD8+ T cells sorted from blood, obtained in a trial of the OX40 agonist ivuxolimab. These receptors came from an adult with an advanced solid tumor such as melanoma, head and neck, liver or kidney cancer. The CDR3 runs from the conserved cysteine through the conserved F or W. A D gene is named only where the DNA matches it firmly. The size of a clone is reported for some rows only, either as once, few or many, or as a class for expanded clones.

j_gene | v_gene | abundance | d_gene | CDR3aa | CDR3nt
TRBJ2-5 | TRBV28 | once | TRBD1 | CASSWGQGNKETQYF | TGTGCCAGCAGTTGGGGACAGGGGAATAAAGAGACCCAGTACTTC
TRBJ1-1 | TRBV11-3 | . | . | CASSFTGGWTEAFF | TGTGCCAGCAGCTTTACGGGGGGCTGGACTGAAGCTTTCTTT
TRBJ1-1 | TRBV9 | once | . | CASSVGTANMNTEAFF | TGTGCCAGCAGCGTAGGGACAGCCAACATGAACACTGAAGCTTTCTTT
TRBJ2-4 | TRBV21-1 | once | . | CASRPEGSRAKNIQYF | TGTGCCAGCAGGCCCGAGGGTAGCCGAGCCAAAAACATTCAGTACTTC
TRBJ2-7 | TRBV13 | . | TRBD2 | CASSPTSGSHEQYF | TGTGCCAGCAGCCCGACTAGCGGGTCCCACGAGCAGTACTTC
TRBJ1-5 | TRBV28 | . | . | CATTQTGYSNQPQHF | TGTGCCACCACCCAGACAGGCTATAGCAATCAGCCCCAGCATTTT
TRBJ2-3 | TRBV5-6 | . | . | CASSSGPGTQYF | TGTGCCAGCAGCTCCGGACCGGGCACGCAGTATTTT
TRBJ1-3 | TRBV4-3 | . | . | CASSEATRRVSGNTIYF | TGCGCCAGCAGCGAGGCTACTAGGAGGGTTTCTGGAAACACCATATATTTT
TRBJ2-7 | TRBV11-3 | . | TRBD1 | CASSPGGMSYEQYF | TGTGCCAGCAGCCCAGGGGGTATGTCCTACGAGCAGTACTTC
TRBJ2-3 | TRBV30 | once | TRBD2 | CAWSSGGAGALDTQYF | TGTGCCTGGAGTTCGGGGGGGGCGGGAGCGTTAGATACGCAGTATTTT
TRBJ2-7 | TRBV28 | . | TRBD2 | CASSGGPGLAGVLVGYEQYF | TGTGCCAGCAGTGGGGGGCCGGGACTAGCGGGAGTTTTGGTAGGCTACGAGCAGTACTTC
TRBJ2-7 | TRBV29-1 | . | . | CSAVALLPYYEQYF | TGCAGTGCCGTAGCCCTCCTTCCTTACTACGAGCAGTACTTC
TRBJ2-1 | TRBV6-5 | . | . | CASSYSINNEQFF | TGTGCCAGCAGTTACTCGATCAATAATGAGCAGTTCTTC
TRBJ1-5 | TRBV6-1 | . | . | CASSEAPWGNQPQHF | TGTGCCAGCAGTGAAGCGCCCTGGGGCAATCAGCCCCAGCATTTT
TRBJ1-5 | TRBV30 | once | . | CAWSPGGSNQPQHF | TGTGCCTGGAGCCCTGGGGGGTCTAATCAGCCCCAGCATTTT
TRBJ2-2 | TRBV5-6 | . | . | CASSWTGELFF | TGTGCCAGCAGCTGGACCGGGGAGCTGTTTTTT
TRBJ2-5 | TRBV28 | . | TRBD2 | CASSPPRGRETQYF | TGTGCCAGCAGCCCCCCCCGCGGGAGGGAGACCCAGTACTTC
TRBJ2-7 | TRBV6-5 | . | . | CASSREREQYF | TGTGCCAGCAGTCGTGAGCGCGAGCAGTACTTC
TRBJ2-3 | TRBV9 | . | . | CASSVVDSTDTQYF | TGTGCCAGCAGCGTAGTCGATAGCACAGATACGCAGTATTTT
TRBJ1-2 | TRBV4-2 | . | TRBD1 | CASSQETGALRYGYTF | TGTGCCAGCAGCCAGGAAACAGGGGCGCTCCGCTATGGCTACACCTTC
TRBJ2-7 | TRBV15 | medium-sized | . | CATSRIPYQQGEGEQYF | TGTGCCACCAGCAGAATCCCGTACCAACAGGGGGAGGGGGAGCAGTACTTC
TRBJ1-3 | TRBV4-1 | once | . | CASSQERGANTIYF | TGCGCCAGCAGCCAAGAAAGAGGGGCAAACACCATATATTTT
TRBJ2-1 | TRBV27 | . | TRBD2 | CASSFSGKMQFF | TGTGCCAGCAGTTTTAGCGGGAAGATGCAGTTCTTC
TRBJ2-3 | TRBV4-2 | . | . | CASSQDFGDTQYF | TGTGCCAGCAGCCAAGATTTCGGAGATACGCAGTATTTT
TRBJ2-3 | TRBV13 | . | . | CASSLGSTDTQYF | TGTGCCAGCAGCTTAGGCAGCACAGATACGCAGTATTTT
TRBJ1-2 | TRBV5-5 | . | . | CASSLANPPAGYGYTF | TGTGCCAGCAGCTTGGCCAACCCCCCGGCCGGTTATGGCTACACCTTC
TRBJ2-7 | TRBV9 | . | . | CASSVDPGPYEQYF | TGTGCCAGCAGCGTAGACCCCGGTCCCTACGAGCAGTACTTC
TRBJ1-2 | TRBV6-6 | . | . | CASVHLEGGIYGYTF | TGTGCCAGCGTTCATTTGGAGGGGGGGATCTATGGCTACACCTTC
TRBJ2-1 | TRBV27 | . | TRBD2 | CASSRASGLISYNEQFF | TGTGCCAGCAGTCGAGCTAGCGGCCTTATCTCCTACAATGAGCAGTTCTTC
TRBJ2-5 | TRBV5-1 | . | . | CASSFDSWGYQETQYF | TGCGCCAGCAGCTTTGACAGTTGGGGATACCAAGAGACCCAGTACTTC
TRBJ2-5 | TRBV7-9 | once | . | CASSLEAEQETQYF | TGTGCCAGCAGCTTAGAGGCAGAGCAAGAGACCCAGTACTTC
TRBJ1-2 | TRBV9 | . | . | CASSGGAANYGYTF | TGTGCCAGCAGTGGGGGGGCGGCGAACTATGGCTACACCTTC
TRBJ2-1 | TRBV18 | . | TRBD2 | CASSPPGLAGSNEQFF | TGTGCCAGCTCACCACCGGGACTAGCGGGGTCTAATGAGCAGTTCTTC
TRBJ2-1 | TRBV5-4 | . | TRBD2 | CASSPGTINEQFF | TGTGCCAGCAGTCCCGGGACTATCAATGAGCAGTTCTTC
TRBJ2-1 | TRBV6-1 | . | . | CASRATLNEQFF | TGTGCCAGCCGGGCGACACTGAATGAGCAGTTCTTC
TRBJ2-7 | TRBV7-6 | . | . | CASSLGGGQYYEQYF | TGTGCCAGCAGCTTAGGAGGCGGACAGTACTACGAGCAGTACTTC
TRBJ2-5 | TRBV18 | . | . | CASSLGPLGETQYF | TGTGCCAGCTCACTCGGGCCTCTGGGAGAGACCCAGTACTTC
TRBJ2-1 | TRBV21-1 | . | . | CASSPRLAGLSLDIYNEQFF | TGTGCCAGCAGCCCAAGGCTAGCGGGCCTTTCCCTCGATATCTACAATGAGCAGTTCTTC
TRBJ2-7 | TRBV5-1 | . | TRBD1 | CASSNSGTGYYEQYF | TGCGCCAGCAGCAATTCCGGGACAGGGTACTACGAGCAGTACTTC
TRBJ2-7 | TRBV7-2 | . | . | CASSDLYSYEQYF | TGTGCCAGCAGCGATCTTTACTCCTACGAGCAGTACTTC
TRBJ1-1 | TRBV7-6 | once | . | CASSLEQGYNTEAFF | TGTGCCAGCAGCTTAGAGCAGGGTTATAACACTGAAGCTTTCTTT
TRBJ2-3 | TRBV7-2 | . | . | CASIAPTSRDTQYF | TGTGCCAGCATCGCCCCGACAAGCAGAGATACGCAGTATTTT
TRBJ2-7 | TRBV27 | . | . | CASVPGGTPYEQYF | TGTGCCAGCGTTCCCGGAGGGACCCCCTACGAGCAGTACTTC
TRBJ2-7 | TRBV7-9 | . | . | CASRPYSETRPYEQYF | TGTGCCAGCAGACCATATTCAGAAACTCGGCCCTACGAGCAGTACTTC
TRBJ1-1 | TRBV4-3 | . | TRBD1 | CASSVGTGGPEAFF | TGCGCCAGCAGCGTCGGGACAGGGGGCCCTGAAGCTTTCTTT
TRBJ1-5 | TRBV19 | few | . | CASSIVWGPNQPQHF | TGTGCCAGTAGTATAGTGTGGGGGCCCAATCAGCCCCAGCATTTT
TRBJ2-3 | TRBV28 | . | . | CASSLWASAITDTQYF | TGTGCCAGCAGTTTATGGGCCAGCGCGATAACAGATACGCAGTATTTT
TRBJ1-5 | TRBV21-1 | . | . | CASSPSDSYSNQPQHF | TGTGCCAGCAGCCCATCGGACAGTTATAGCAATCAGCCCCAGCATTTT
TRBJ2-7 | TRBV4-3 | . | . | CASSPDRGGYEQYF | TGCGCCAGCAGCCCTGACAGGGGAGGGTACGAGCAGTACTTC
TRBJ2-7 | TRBV5-6 | . | . | CASSSLGAGTYEQYF | TGTGCCAGCAGCTCTCTCGGGGCAGGTACCTACGAGCAGTACTTC
TRBJ2-2 | TRBV7-9 | . | TRBD1 | CASSSGQGALNTGELFF | TGTGCCAGCAGCTCCGGACAGGGGGCCCTGAACACCGGGGAGCTGTTTTTT
TRBJ2-1 | TRBV28 | . | TRBD2 | CASITGLAAYNEQFF | TGTGCCAGCATTACGGGACTAGCGGCATACAATGAGCAGTTCTTC
TRBJ2-7 | TRBV28 | . | . | CASSTYEQYF | TGTGCCAGCAGTACCTACGAGCAGTACTTC
TRBJ2-5 | TRBV9 | . | TRBD1 | CASSVEGTALWETQYF | TGTGCCAGCAGCGTGGAAGGGACAGCCCTCTGGGAGACCCAGTACTTC
TRBJ2-2 | TRBV30 | . | . | CAWSWGYTGELFF | TGTGCCTGGAGTTGGGGGTACACCGGGGAGCTGTTTTTT
TRBJ2-1 | TRBV5-1 | . | TRBD2 | CASSLTRSGAGQSQFF | TGCGCCAGCAGCTTGACGAGAAGCGGGGCCGGGCAATCCCAGTTCTTC
TRBJ1-1 | TRBV28 | . | . | CATLPGGGGTEAFF | TGTGCCACCCTACCCGGGGGTGGGGGCACTGAAGCTTTCTTT
TRBJ1-2 | TRBV7-9 | . | . | CASSSPLGQIYGYTF | TGTGCCAGCAGCTCACCCCTAGGACAGATTTATGGCTACACCTTC